The 24 T cell receptor beta chains below were found in one sample sequenced in a study of blood T cell repertoires in COVID-19. Sequencing used immunoSEQ multiplex PCR; TCRdb keeps in-frame clones, though not all of them. The sample contains approximately 160,000 clones, over 75% of which appear only once. Sequencing was carried out using peripheral blood. The receptors originated from a man aged 60 to 75 with active or convalescent COVID-19.

The CDR3: CASSSLSLYDRGRRRPGELFF. The CDR3 coding sequence is TGTGCCAGCAGTTCGCTAAGTTTATACGACAGGGGGCGAAGAAGGCCCGGGGAGCTGTTTTTT. V usage is TRBV27 and J usage is TRBJ2-2; TRBD1 matches at 10 bases. V was pared by 4 bases and J by 6 bases, with 23 bases of the junction left unmatched. CDR1 is MNHEY, CDR2 SMNVEV, per germline (reference sequence). This CDR3 spans 21 amino acids.

The chain couples TRBV19 to TRBJ1-2, with D perhaps matching TRBD1 (5 bases). There are 13 residues in the CDR3. V dropped 3 bases and J dropped 4 bases, with 9 bases sitting between them. Per germline, CDR1 LNHDA and CDR2 SQIVND (reference sequence). CDR3 in amino acids: CASSIGGTYGYTF. For the CDR3, the DNA is TGTGCCAGTAGTATCGGGGGTACCTATGGCTACACCTTC.

The V gene is TRBV19, the J gene TRBJ2-5, with TRBD1 matching over 7 bases. The junction had 6 bases not matched to a gene; V was cut back by 4 bases and J by 4 bases. The CDR3 runs 14 residues. Germline-derived CDR1 and CDR2 are LNHDA and SQIVND (reference sequence). The CDR3 is CASSTTGWIETQYF. DNA of the CDR3: TGTGCCAGTAGTACGACAGGGTGGATAGAGACCCAGTACTTC.

Worth noting for this clone: This sample also contains other DNA sequences that code for the same CDR3. V usage is TRBV12-3 or TRBV12-4 and J usage is TRBJ1-1; D may be TRBD1 (6 bases). V gave up 6 bases and J gave up 5 bases, with 13 bases separating them. This CDR3 has 13 amino acids. The CDR3 nucleotides are TGTGCCAGCAGCCCCAGGGGAGGGACTGAAGCTTTCTTT. Its translation: CASSPRGGTEAFF.

The V call is TRBV29-1, the J call TRBJ1-1; D is uncertain. There are 14 residues in the CDR3. The V gene's germline CDR1 is SQVTM and CDR2 ANQGSEA. V lost 5 bases, J lost 0 bases, and 13 bases lay in between. Here the CDR3 DNA reads TGCAGCGTTAAAAAAACAGAGATGAACACTGAAGCTTTCTTT. Its translation is CSVKKTEMNTEAFF.

This sequence joins TRBV5-5 and TRBJ2-6, with D possibly matching TRBD1 (5 bases). V dropped 5 bases and J dropped 7 bases, with 16 bases sitting between them. CDR1 is SGHKS, CDR2 YYEKEE, per germline (reference sequence). This CDR3 comprises 15 residues. The CDR3 here is CASSPDSRNANVLTF. CDR3 DNA sequence: TGTGCCAGCAGTCCCGACAGTCGTAATGCCAACGTCCTGACTTTC.

The chain recombines TRBV5-1 with TRBJ1-6; 9 bases align to TRBD1. This CDR3 is 16 amino acids long. V shed 2 bases, J shed 10 bases, and the junction held 10 bases outside the gene matches. Looked up from germline, CDR1 is SGHRS and CDR2 is YFSETQ. The CDR3 here is CASSLGPGQGDSPLHF. Here the CDR3 DNA reads TGCGCCAGCAGCTTAGGACCGGGACAGGGTGACTCACCCCTCCACTTT.

V gene TRBV5-1 combines with J gene TRBJ2-3; 7 bases align to TRBD1. The CDR3 is 16 amino acids. Germline values: CDR1 SGHRS, CDR2 YFSETQ. V trimming: 1 base; J trimming: 4 bases; junction bases outside the gene matches: 9. CDR3 residues: CASSLLRQGIPDTQYF. The CDR3 DNA reads as TGCGCCAGCAGCTTGTTGAGACAGGGTATCCCAGATACGCAGTATTTT.

The CDR3 nucleotides are TGCGCCAGCAGCTTGGGGCATATTGAAAAACTGTTTTTT. Amino acid sequence: CASSLGHIEKLFF. The gene calls are TRBV5-1 and TRBJ1-4, with unresolved D. Germline-derived CDR1 and CDR2 are SGHRS and YFSETQ. CDR3 length equals 13 residues. Deletions cut 0 bases from V and 7 bases from J, with 7 bases between.

This clone was observed a handful of times. In DNA form, the CDR3 reads TGTGCCACCAGTGATTTGGGCGGGACAGCTCAAGAGACCCAGTACTTC. Translating gives CATSDLGGTAQETQYF. This chain uses TRBV24-1 with TRBJ2-5; D possibly corresponds to TRBD1 (7 bases). CDR1 is KGHDR, CDR2 SFDVKD, per germline. The CDR3 covers 16 residues. V shed 0 bases and J shed 2 bases, with 12 bases lying between them.

Notes on this clone: One end of the junction fails to match germline, which may point to a read error. The rearrangement joins TRBV11-2 to TRBJ2-7; D is uncertain. The CDR3 is made up of 15 amino acids. Germline CDR1 is SGHAT and CDR2 is FQNNGV. CDR3 sequence reads: CASTLSRLTFHEQYF. The CDR3 region has the DNA TGTGCCAGCACCTTATCCAGATTGACATTTCACGAGCAGTACTTC. The complete variable domain, with remaining parts taken from reference TRBV11-2 and TRBJ2-7, reads EAGVAQSPRYKIIEKRQSVAFWCNPISGHATLYWYQQILGQGPKLLIQFQNNGVVDDSQLPKDRFSAERLKGVDSTLKIQPAKLEDSAVYLCASTLSRLTFHEQYFGPGTRLTVT.

The chain has TRBV19 and TRBJ1-5; tentatively, D is TRBD1 (5 bases). Germline V gene lookup returns CDR1 LNHDA and CDR2 SQIVND (reference sequence). The CDR3 runs to 13 residues. V shed 7 bases and J shed 4 bases, with 11 bases lying between them. The CDR3 spells CASTWGTNQPQHF. The CDR3 DNA is TGTGCCAGTACCTGGGGCACAAATCAGCCCCAGCATTTT.

This sequence joins TRBV5-4 and TRBJ2-3; weak D call: TRBD2 (6 bases). The CDR3 is made up of 14 amino acids. Between the trimmed V and J ends, which lost 4 bases and 0 bases, there was a span of 9 bases. CDR1 and CDR2 from the germline V gene are SGHNT and YYREEE (reference sequence). The CDR3 spells CASSRSGSTDTQYF. The CDR3 DNA reads as TGTGCCAGCAGCCGAAGCGGGAGCACAGATACGCAGTATTTT.

The chain is built from TRBV4-1 and TRBJ1-1; TRBD1 might be the D (5 bases). This CDR3 has 18 residues. Germline CDR1 is MGHRA and CDR2 is YSYEKL. V shed 0 bases and J shed 0 bases, with 17 bases lying between them. CDR3 in amino acids: CASSQDLTQVVLNTEAFF. CDR3 bases: TGCGCCAGCAGCCAAGATTTAACACAGGTCGTATTGAACACTGAAGCTTTCTTT.

This clone appeared a few times. This chain joins TRBV2 and TRBJ2-5; 7 bases align to TRBD2. V shed 3 bases and J 5 bases; nucleotides not matched to a gene: 12. The CDR3 extends over 16 amino acids. CDR1 and CDR2 from the germline V gene are SNHLY and FYNNEI. CDR3 region: CASSDRLADRRETQYF. In DNA form, the CDR3 reads TGTGCCAGCAGTGACCGGCTAGCGGATCGCAGGGAGACCCAGTACTTC.

This chain links TRBV6-1 with TRBJ1-6; 8 positions agree with TRBD1. This CDR3 spans 15 amino acids. The junction had 4 bases not matched to a gene; V was cut back by 2 bases and J by 7 bases. Germline lookup yields CDR1 MNHNS and CDR2 SASEGT. The CDR3 region is CASSERTGRNSPLHF. For the CDR3, the DNA is TGTGCCAGCAGTGAACGGACAGGGAGGAATTCACCCCTCCACTTT.

This chain uses TRBV18 with TRBJ1-1, with TRBD1 as a possible D gene (6 bases). CDR3 length equals 15 residues. CDR1 and CDR2 (germline): KGHSH, LQKENI. The germline V and J ends were trimmed by 4 bases and 1 base, with 13 bases remaining between them. The CDR3 loop is CASSLGQSPNTEAFF. The CDR3 region has the DNA TGTGCCAGCTCACTAGGACAGAGCCCGAACACTGAAGCTTTCTTT.

The chain combines TRBV29-1 with TRBJ2-7; 13 nucleotides line up with TRBD2. Germline CDR1 reads SQVTM; CDR2 reads ANQGSEA. Trimming took 5 bases from V and 2 from J; bases not matched to a gene: 3. The CDR3 extends over 14 amino acids. CDR3 nucleotides: TGCAGCGTTTCCGGGACTAGCGGGACCTACGAGCAGTACTTC. Its protein is CSVSGTSGTYEQYF.

This clone showed up just once. The rearrangement joins TRBV3-1 (or the pseudogene TRBV3-2) to TRBJ1-2; D uncertain. CDR1 is LGHDT and CDR2 is YNNKEL in the germline V gene (reference sequence). V was shortened by 4 bases and J by 8 bases, with 8 bases between the two germline ends. This CDR3 is 11 amino acids long. CDR3 sequence reads: CASSRAGGYTF. For the CDR3, the DNA is TGTGCCAGCAGCCGGGCGGGCGGCTACACCTTC.

This rearrangement joins TRBV27 to TRBJ2-7; TRBD1 aligns across 7 bases. The length of the CDR3 is 17 residues. Germline V gene lookup returns CDR1 MNHEY and CDR2 SMNVEV (reference sequence). With 3 bases clipped from V and 2 bases from J, the junction kept 13 bases outside the gene matches. The CDR3 sequence is CASSFSQGDTHAYEQYF. The CDR3 DNA is TGTGCCAGCAGTTTTAGCCAGGGGGATACCCACGCCTACGAGCAGTACTTC.

The gene calls are TRBV10-3 and TRBJ2-4; a possible D gene is TRBD1 (6 bases). The CDR3 sequence is 16 residues long. CDR1 and CDR2 from the germline V gene are ENHRY and SYGVKD. Trimming took off 2 bases at V and 5 bases at J, with 16 bases between the two ends. CDR3: CAISEPSGVGENIQYF. In DNA, the CDR3 is TGTGCCATCAGTGAGCCCTCAGGGGTCGGCGAAAACATTCAGTACTTC.

By share, this clone counts as medium-sized. The chain links TRBV3-1 (or the pseudogene TRBV3-2) to TRBJ1-2; unclear D gene. CDR1 and CDR2 (germline): LGHDT, YNNKEL (reference sequence). This CDR3 is built from 16 residues. The V end was cut by 2 bases, the J end by 1 base, with 14 bases between. This CDR3 is CASSQLSGVDNYGYTF. The CDR3 nucleotides read TGTGCCAGCAGCCAATTGTCGGGAGTGGATAACTATGGCTACACCTTC.

Only a few counts were recorded for this clone. This rearrangement joins TRBV5-4 to TRBJ1-2; D is possibly TRBD1 (6 bases). The CDR3 consists of 15 residues. CDR1 is SGHNT and CDR2 is YYREEE in the germline V gene (reference sequence). Trimming removed 3 bases from V and 4 bases from J, with 16 bases in between. Here the CDR3 reads CASSSESQGSYGYTF. DNA of the CDR3: TGTGCCAGCAGCTCGGAATCCCAGGGGAGCTATGGCTACACCTTC.

The CDR3 is CAIRGGQGDGYTF. The CDR3 nucleotides read TGTGCCATCAGGGGGGGACAGGGGGATGGCTACACCTTC. The chain uses TRBV10-3 and TRBJ1-2; 11 nucleotides align to TRBD1. This CDR3 comprises 13 residues. V trimming: 6 bases; J trimming: 6 bases; junction bases outside the gene matches: 3. CDR1 and CDR2 (germline): ENHRY, SYGVKD.